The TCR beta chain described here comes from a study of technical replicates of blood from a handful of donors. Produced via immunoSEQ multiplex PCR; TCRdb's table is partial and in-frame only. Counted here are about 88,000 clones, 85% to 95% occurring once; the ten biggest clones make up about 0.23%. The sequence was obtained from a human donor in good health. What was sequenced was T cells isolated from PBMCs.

CDR3 residues: CAISGPGGDAEAFF. DNA of the CDR3: TGTGCCATCAGTGGGCCGGGGGGAGACGCTGAAGCTTTCTTT. The chain employs TRBV10-3 and TRBJ1-1; maybe TRBD1 (5 bases). This CDR3 region has 14 residues. Germline CDR1 reads ENHRY; CDR2 reads SYGVKD. The ends were cut back, 4 bases at V and 6 bases at J, with 15 bases in the middle.